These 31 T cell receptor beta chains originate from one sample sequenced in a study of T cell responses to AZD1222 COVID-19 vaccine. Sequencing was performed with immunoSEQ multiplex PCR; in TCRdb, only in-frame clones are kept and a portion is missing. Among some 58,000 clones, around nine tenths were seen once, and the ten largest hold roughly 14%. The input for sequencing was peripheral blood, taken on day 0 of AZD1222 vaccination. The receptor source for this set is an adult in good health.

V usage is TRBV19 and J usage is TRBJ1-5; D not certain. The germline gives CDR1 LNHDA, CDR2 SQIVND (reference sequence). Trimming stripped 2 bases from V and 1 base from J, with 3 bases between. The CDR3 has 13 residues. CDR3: CASSIQSNQPQHF. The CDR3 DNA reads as TGTGCCAGTAGTATACAGAGCAATCAGCCCCAGCATTTT.

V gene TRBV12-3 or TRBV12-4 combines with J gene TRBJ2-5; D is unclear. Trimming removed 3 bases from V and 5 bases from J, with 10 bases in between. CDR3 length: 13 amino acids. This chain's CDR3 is CASSFLLSETQYF. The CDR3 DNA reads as TGTGCCAGCAGTTTTCTGTTATCGGAGACCCAGTACTTC.

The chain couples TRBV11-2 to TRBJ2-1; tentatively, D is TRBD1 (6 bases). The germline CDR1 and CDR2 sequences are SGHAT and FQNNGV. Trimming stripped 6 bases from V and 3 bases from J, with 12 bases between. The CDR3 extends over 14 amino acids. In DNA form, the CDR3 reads TGTGCCAGCAGTCGGGACACCTACTACAATGAGCAGTTCTTC. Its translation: CASSRDTYYNEQFF.

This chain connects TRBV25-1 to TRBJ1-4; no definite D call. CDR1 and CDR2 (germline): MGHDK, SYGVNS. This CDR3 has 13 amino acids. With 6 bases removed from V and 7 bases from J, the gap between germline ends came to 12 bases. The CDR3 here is CASRDGALEKLFF. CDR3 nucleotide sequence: TGTGCCAGCAGGGATGGTGCTCTTGAAAAACTGTTTTTT.

CDR3 protein: CSVELAGGPETQYF. CDR3 DNA sequence: TGCAGCGTTGAATTAGCGGGAGGCCCCGAGACCCAGTACTTC. The V call is TRBV29-1, the J call TRBJ2-5; 10 nucleotides line up with TRBD2. Germline lookup yields CDR1 SQVTM and CDR2 ANQGSEA. The CDR3 extends over 14 amino acids. V was pared by 2 bases and J by 5 bases, with 5 bases of the junction left unmatched.

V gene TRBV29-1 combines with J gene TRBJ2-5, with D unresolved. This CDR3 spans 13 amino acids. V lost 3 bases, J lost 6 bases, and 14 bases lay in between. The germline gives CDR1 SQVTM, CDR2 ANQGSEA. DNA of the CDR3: TGCAGCGTTGATCCACCCACGGGCCAGACCCAGTACTTC. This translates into CSVDPPTGQTQYF.

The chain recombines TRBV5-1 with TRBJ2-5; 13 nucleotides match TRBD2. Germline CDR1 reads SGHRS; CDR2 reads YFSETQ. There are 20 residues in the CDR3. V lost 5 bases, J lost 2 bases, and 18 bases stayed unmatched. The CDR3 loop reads CASSWPRTSGRDTAQETQYF. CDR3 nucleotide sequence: TGCGCCAGCAGTTGGCCCCGGACTAGCGGGAGAGACACTGCTCAAGAGACCCAGTACTTC.

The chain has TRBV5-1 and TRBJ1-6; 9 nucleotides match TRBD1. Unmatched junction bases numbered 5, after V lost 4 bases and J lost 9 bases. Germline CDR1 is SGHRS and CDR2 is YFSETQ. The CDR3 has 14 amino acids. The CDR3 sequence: CASSHGTGSSPLHF. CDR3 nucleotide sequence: TGCGCCAGCAGCCACGGGACAGGGTCTTCACCCCTCCACTTT. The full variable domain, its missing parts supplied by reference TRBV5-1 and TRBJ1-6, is KAGVTQTPRYLIKTRGQQVTLSCSPISGHRSVSWYQQTPGQGLQFLFEYFSETQRNKGNFPGRFSGRQFSNSRSEMNVSTLELGDSALYLCASSHGTGSSPLHFGNGTRLTVT.

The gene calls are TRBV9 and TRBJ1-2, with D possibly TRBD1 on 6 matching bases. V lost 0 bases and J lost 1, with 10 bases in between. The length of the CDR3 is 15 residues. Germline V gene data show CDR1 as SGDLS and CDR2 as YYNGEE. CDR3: CASSVDPGVNYGYTF. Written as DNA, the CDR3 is TGTGCCAGCAGCGTAGACCCAGGGGTTAACTATGGCTACACCTTC.

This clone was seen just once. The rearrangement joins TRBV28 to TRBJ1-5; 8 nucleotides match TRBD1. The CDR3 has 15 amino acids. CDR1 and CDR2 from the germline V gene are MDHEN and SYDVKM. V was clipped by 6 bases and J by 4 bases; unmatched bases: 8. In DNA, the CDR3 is TGTGCCAGCAGAAGCGATACAGGGGGAAATCAGCCCCAGCATTTT. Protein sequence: CASRSDTGGNQPQHF.

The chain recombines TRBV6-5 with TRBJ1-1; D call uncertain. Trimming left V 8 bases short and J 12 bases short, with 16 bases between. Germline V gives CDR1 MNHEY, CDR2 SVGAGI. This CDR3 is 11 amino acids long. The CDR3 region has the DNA TGTGCCAGCCCAATGATCCTCGTACCTTTCTTT. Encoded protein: CASPMILVPFF.

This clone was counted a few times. This CDR3 is CASSLKRDSTTEQYF. CDR3 sequence (DNA): TGTGCCAGCAGCTTGAAGCGGGACTCTACAACCGAGCAGTACTTC. The chain combines TRBV5-5 with TRBJ2-7; 7 bases are shared with TRBD2. After removal of 1 base from V and 6 bases from J, the junction contained 10 bases not matched to a gene. Germline V CDR1 and CDR2: SGHKS, YYEKEE (reference sequence). CDR3 size: 15 residues.

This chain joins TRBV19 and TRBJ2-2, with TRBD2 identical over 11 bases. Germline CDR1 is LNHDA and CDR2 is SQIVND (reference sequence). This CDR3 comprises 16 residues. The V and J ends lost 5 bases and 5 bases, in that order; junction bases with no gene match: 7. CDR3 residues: CASSFQGLAGTGELFF. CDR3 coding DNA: TGTGCCAGTAGTTTCCAAGGACTAGCGGGTACCGGGGAGCTGTTTTTT.

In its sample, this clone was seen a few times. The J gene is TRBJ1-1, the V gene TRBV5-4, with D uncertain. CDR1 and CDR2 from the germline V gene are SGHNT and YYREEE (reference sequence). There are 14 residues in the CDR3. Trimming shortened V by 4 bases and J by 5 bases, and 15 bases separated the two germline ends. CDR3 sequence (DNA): TGTGCCAGCAGCCTAGATTCGGGATTGACTGAAGCTTTCTTT. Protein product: CASSLDSGLTEAFF. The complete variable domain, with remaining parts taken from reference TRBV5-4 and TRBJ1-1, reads ETGVTQSPTHLIKTRGQQVTLRCSSQSGHNTVSWYQQALGQGPQFIFQYYREEENGRGNFPPRFSGLQFPNYSSELNVNALELDDSALYLCASSLDSGLTEAFFGQGTRLTVV.

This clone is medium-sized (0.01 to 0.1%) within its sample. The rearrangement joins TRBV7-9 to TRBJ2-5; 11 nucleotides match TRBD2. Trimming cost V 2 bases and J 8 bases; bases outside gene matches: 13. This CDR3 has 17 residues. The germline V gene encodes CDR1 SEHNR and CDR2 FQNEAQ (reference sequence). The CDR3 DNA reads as TGTGCCAGCAGCTTACCACTAGCGGGAGCTAGATTTGAAACCCAGTACTTC. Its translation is CASSLPLAGARFETQYF.

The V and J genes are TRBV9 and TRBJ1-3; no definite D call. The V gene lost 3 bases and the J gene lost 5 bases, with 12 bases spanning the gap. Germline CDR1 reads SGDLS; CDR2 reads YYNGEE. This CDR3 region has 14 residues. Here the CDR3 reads CASSETSGRNTIYF. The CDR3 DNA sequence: TGTGCCAGCAGCGAGACCAGTGGGAGAAACACCATATATTTT.

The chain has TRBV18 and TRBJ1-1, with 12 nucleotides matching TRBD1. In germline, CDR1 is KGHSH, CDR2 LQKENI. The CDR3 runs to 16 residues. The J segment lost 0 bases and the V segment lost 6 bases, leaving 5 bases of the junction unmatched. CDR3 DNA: TGTGCCAGCTCCCAGGGACAGGGGGCGATGAACACTGAAGCTTTCTTT. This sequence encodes CASSQGQGAMNTEAFF.

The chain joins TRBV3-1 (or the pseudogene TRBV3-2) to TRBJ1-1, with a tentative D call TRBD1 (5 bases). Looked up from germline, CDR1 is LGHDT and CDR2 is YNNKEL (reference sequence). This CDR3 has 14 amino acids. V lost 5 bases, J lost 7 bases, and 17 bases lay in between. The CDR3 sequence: CASSWAGQANEAFF. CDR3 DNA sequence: TGTGCCAGCAGCTGGGCAGGGCAGGCCAATGAAGCTTTCTTT.

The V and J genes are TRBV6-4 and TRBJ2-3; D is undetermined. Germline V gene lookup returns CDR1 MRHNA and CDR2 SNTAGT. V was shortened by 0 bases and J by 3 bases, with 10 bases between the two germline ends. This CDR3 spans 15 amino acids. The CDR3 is CASSDSMDGTDTQYF. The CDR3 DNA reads TGTGCCAGCAGTGACTCGATGGACGGTACAGATACGCAGTATTTT.

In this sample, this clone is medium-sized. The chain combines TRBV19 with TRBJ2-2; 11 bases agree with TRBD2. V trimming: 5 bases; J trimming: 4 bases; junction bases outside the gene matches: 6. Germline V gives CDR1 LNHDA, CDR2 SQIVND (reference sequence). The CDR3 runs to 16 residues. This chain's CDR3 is CASSVTSGGATGELFF. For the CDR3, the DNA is TGTGCCAGTAGTGTTACTAGCGGGGGAGCCACCGGGGAGCTGTTTTTT.

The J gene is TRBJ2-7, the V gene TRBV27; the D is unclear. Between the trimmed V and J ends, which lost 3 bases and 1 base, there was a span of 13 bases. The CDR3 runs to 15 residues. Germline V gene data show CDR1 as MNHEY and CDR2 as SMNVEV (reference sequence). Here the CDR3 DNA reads TGTGCCAGCAGTTTCGGGTCGGTAAGGTCCTACGAGCAGTACTTC. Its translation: CASSFGSVRSYEQYF.

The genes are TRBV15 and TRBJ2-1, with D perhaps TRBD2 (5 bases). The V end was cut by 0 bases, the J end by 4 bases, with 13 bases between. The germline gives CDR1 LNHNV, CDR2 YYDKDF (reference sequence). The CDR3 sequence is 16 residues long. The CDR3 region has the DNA TGTGCCACCAGCAGAGATCTGAGGGCCCTGTACAATGAGCAGTTCTTC. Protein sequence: CATSRDLRALYNEQFF.

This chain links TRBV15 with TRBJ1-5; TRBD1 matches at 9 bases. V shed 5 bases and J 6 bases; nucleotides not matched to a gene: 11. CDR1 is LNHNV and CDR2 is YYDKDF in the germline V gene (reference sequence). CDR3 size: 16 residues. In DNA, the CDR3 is TGTGCCACCAGCCACCGGGACAGGGCGGCGGGTCAGCCCCAGCATTTT. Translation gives CATSHRDRAAGQPQHF.

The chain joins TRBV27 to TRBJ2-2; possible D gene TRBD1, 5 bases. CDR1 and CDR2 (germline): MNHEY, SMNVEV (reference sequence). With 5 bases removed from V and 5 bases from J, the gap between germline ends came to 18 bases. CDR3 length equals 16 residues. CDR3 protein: CASSLKSGLRTGELFF. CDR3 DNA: TGTGCCAGCAGTCTCAAATCAGGGTTACGGACCGGGGAGCTGTTTTTT.

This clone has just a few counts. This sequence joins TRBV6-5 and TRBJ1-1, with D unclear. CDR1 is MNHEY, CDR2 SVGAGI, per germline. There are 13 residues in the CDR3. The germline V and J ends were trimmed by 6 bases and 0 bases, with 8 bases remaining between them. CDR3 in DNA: TGTGCCAGCAGAACGATCATGAACACTGAAGCTTTCTTT. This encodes CASRTIMNTEAFF.

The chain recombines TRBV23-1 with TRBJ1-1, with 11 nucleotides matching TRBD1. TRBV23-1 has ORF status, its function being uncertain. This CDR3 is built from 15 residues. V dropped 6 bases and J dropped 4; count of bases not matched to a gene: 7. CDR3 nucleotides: TGCGCCAGCAGATGGACAGGGGGCGGCTGCACTGAAGCTTTCTTT. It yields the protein CASRWTGGGCTEAFF.

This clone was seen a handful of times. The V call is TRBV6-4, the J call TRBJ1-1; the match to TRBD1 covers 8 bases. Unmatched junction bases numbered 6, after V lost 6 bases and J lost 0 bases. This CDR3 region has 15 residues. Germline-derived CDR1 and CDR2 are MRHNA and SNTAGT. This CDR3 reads CASSDRGLMNTEAFF. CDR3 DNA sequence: TGTGCCAGCAGCGACAGGGGACTCATGAACACTGAAGCTTTCTTT.

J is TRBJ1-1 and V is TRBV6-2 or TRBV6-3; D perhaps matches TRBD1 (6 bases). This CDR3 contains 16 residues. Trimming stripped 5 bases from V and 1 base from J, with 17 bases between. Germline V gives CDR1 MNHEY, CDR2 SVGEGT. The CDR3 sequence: CASSRHPGQANTEAFF. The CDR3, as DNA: TGTGCCAGCAGTCGTCACCCGGGACAAGCGAACACTGAAGCTTTCTTT.

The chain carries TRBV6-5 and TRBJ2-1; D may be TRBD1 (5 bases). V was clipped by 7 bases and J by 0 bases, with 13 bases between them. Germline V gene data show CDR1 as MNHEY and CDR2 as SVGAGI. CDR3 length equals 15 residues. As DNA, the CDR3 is TGTGCCAGCACCCCTCAAGGGGCCTCCTACAATGAGCAGTTCTTC. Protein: CASTPQGASYNEQFF.

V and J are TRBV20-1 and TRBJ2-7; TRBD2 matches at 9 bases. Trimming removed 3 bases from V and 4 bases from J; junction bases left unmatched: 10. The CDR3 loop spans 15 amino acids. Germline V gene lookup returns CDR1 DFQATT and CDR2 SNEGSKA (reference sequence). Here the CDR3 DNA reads TGCAGTGCTAGTGGGGGGGGCGGGAGGGCTTACGAGCAGTACTTC. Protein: CSASGGGGRAYEQYF.

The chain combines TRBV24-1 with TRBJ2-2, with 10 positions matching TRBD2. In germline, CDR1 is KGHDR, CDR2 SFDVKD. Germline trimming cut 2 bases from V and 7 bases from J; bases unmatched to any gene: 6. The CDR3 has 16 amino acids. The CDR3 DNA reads TGTGCCACCAGTGATTCCGGACTAGCGGTGAACGGGGAGCTGTTTTTT. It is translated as CATSDSGLAVNGELFF.